Listed below are T cell receptor beta chains from one sample, sequenced in a study of T cell responses to AZD1222 COVID-19 vaccine. Produced via immunoSEQ multiplex PCR; TCRdb's table is partial and in-frame only. The sample includes 150,000 to 200,000 clones, 90% to 95% of them seen just once. This specimen was peripheral blood, taken on day 0 of AZD1222 vaccination. The source of these receptors is an adult in good health. Both conserved end residues are part of each CDR3. The order of the fields is D gene, J gene, V gene, clone size, CDR3 DNA, CDR3 protein. A D gene is named only where the DNA matches it firmly. Rows give clone size only sometimes, using once, few, many, or a class for an expanded clone.

.,TRBJ2-5,TRBV7-8,.,TGTGCCAGCAGCCGAGAGGTGGGTCCTTGGGCTGGGACCCAGTACTTC,CASSREVGPWAGTQYF
TRBD2,TRBJ2-3,TRBV14,once,TGTGCCAGCAGCCAACTAAGCGGGAGGCCAGATACGCAGTATTTT,CASSQLSGRPDTQYF
.,TRBJ1-2,TRBV7-9,few,TGTGCCAGCAGCGACGGAGTGGCCTATGGCTACACCTTC,CASSDGVAYGYTF
TRBD1,TRBJ1-1,TRBV27,.,TGTGCCAGCAGTTTTTCTACCCTATTCCCCTCAGGGACAGGGGGCGAGAACACTGAAGCTTTCTTT,CASSFSTLFPSGTGGENTEAFF
.,TRBJ1-5,TRBV2,.,TGTGCCAGCAGGGGCGGGGGGCATAGCAATCAGCCCCAGCATTTT,CASRGGGHSNQPQHF
TRBD1,TRBJ1-2,TRBV5-4,.,TGTGCCAGCAGCCCCCTTGGGGGGACAGCCTATGGCTACACCTTC,CASSPLGGTAYGYTF
.,TRBJ1-6,TRBV7-9,.,TGTGCCAGCAGCCAGTACAGGAGCTCCTATAATTCACCCCTCCACTTT,CASSQYRSSYNSPLHF
.,TRBJ1-1,TRBV12-3/TRBV12-4,.,TGTGCCAGCAGACGAACAGTTGAAGCTTTCTTT,CASRRTVEAFF
.,TRBJ2-7,TRBV5-4,few,TGTGCCAGCAGCCATCCGGCGGGGGCTAGGGAGCAGTACTTC,CASSHPAGAREQYF
.,TRBJ1-2,TRBV30,.,TGTGCCTGGAGTACCAACACCGGTGCCTATGGCTACACCTTC,CAWSTNTGAYGYTF
TRBD1,TRBJ2-5,TRBV5-5,.,TGTGCCAGCAGCTTGGCGGGGTCAGGGGGCCAGGAGACCCAGTACTTC,CASSLAGSGGQETQYF
.,TRBJ1-5,TRBV27,.,TGTGCCAGCAGTCAAAGAGGGGGGTATCAGCCCCAGCATTTT,CASSQRGGYQPQHF
TRBD1,TRBJ2-3,TRBV20-1,.,TGCAGTGCTAGTAGGGGACAGGCCAGCACAGATACGCAGTATTTT,CSASRGQASTDTQYF
TRBD2,TRBJ2-5,TRBV28,once,TGTGCCAGCAGTTTATGGGAGCGGGAGGGGGAGACCCAGTACTTC,CASSLWEREGETQYF
.,TRBJ1-4,TRBV10-3,.,TGTGCCACCCTGGATCCTGCAACTAATGAAAAACTGTTTTTT,CATLDPATNEKLFF
TRBD1,TRBJ2-2,TRBV19,.,TGTGCCTCCCGGGACAGGGGGCTTTACGGGGAGCTGTTTTTT,CASRDRGLYGELFF
.,TRBJ1-6,TRBV6-5,once,TGTGCCAGCAGTTACGGTTACGGAGATTCACCCCTCCACTTT,CASSYGYGDSPLHF
.,TRBJ2-7,TRBV7-2,.,TGTGCCAGCAGCGAACGCCGGGCCCTAATCTACGAGCAGTACTTC,CASSERRALIYEQYF
.,TRBJ1-3,TRBV2,.,TGTGCCAGCAGACAAGAGGCTGGAAACACCATATATTTT,CASRQEAGNTIYF
.,TRBJ2-5,TRBV6-5,.,TGTGCCAGCGATCGGGGGTCGCGAGAGACCCAGTACTTC,CASDRGSRETQYF
TRBD2,TRBJ2-1,TRBV5-1,.,TGCGCCAGCAGCTTGACAGCTAGCGGGAGTGGGAATGAGCAGTTCTTC,CASSLTASGSGNEQFF
.,TRBJ1-2,TRBV5-5,.,TGTGCCAGCAGCCCCGTATCCTCGGCAGATGGCTACACCTTC,CASSPVSSADGYTF
.,TRBJ1-3,TRBV7-9,once,TGTGCCAGCAGCTCTCGCGGTGCAGGGGAGCTCTCTGGAAACACCATATATTTT,CASSSRGAGELSGNTIYF
.,TRBJ2-7,TRBV4-1,.,TGCGCCAGCAGCCAAGATTCAACCTACGAGCAGTACTTC,CASSQDSTYEQYF
.,TRBJ1-4,TRBV15,.,TGTGCCACCAGCAGAGACTCCGGCAGAGGAGAAAAACTGTTTTTT,CATSRDSGRGEKLFF
TRBD1,TRBJ1-4,TRBV9,.,TGTGCCAGCAGCGCCGACAGGGGGGAGGATGAAAAACTGTTTTTT,CASSADRGEDEKLFF
TRBD2,TRBJ2-7,TRBV10-3,.,TGTGCCATCAAAACTAGCGGGAGGGCCTACGAGCAGTACTTC,CAIKTSGRAYEQYF
.,TRBJ2-1,TRBV5-1,.,TGCGCCAGCAGCTTGGTTCTAGGGATAAACAATGAGCAGTTCTTC,CASSLVLGINNEQFF
.,TRBJ2-2,TRBV28,.,TGTGCCAGCAGCTCCGGACCTAGACCCGGGGAGCTGTTTTTT,CASSSGPRPGELFF
.,TRBJ2-1,TRBV7-9,.,TGTGCCAGCAGCACCCCAGGGAATGAGCAGTTCTTC,CASSTPGNEQFF
.,TRBJ2-5,TRBV15,.,TGTGCCACCAGCAGGGACAGCCAAGAGACCCAGTACTTC,CATSRDSQETQYF
.,TRBJ1-6,TRBV19,.,TGTGCCAGTAGATTTCAAGCGGGGAATTCACCCCTCCACTTT,CASRFQAGNSPLHF
.,TRBJ1-2,TRBV4-2,.,TGTGCCAGCAGCCAAGAGAGGTATCTTGGCTATGGCTACACCTTC,CASSQERYLGYGYTF
.,TRBJ1-4,TRBV28,.,TGTGCCAGCAGTTTAATGAGGATTAATGAAAAACTGTTTTTT,CASSLMRINEKLFF
.,TRBJ1-5,TRBV21-1,.,TGTGCCAGCAGCAAAACAGTATCCTCTAGCAATCAGCCCCAGCATTTT,CASSKTVSSSNQPQHF
.,TRBJ1-1,TRBV19,once,TGTGCCAGTAGAAACCGGAGTGACACTGAAGCTTTCTTT,CASRNRSDTEAFF
TRBD1,TRBJ1-3,TRBV28,.,TGTGCCAGCAGGCCGACAGGGAGGCCTGGAAACACCATATATTTT,CASRPTGRPGNTIYF
TRBD1,TRBJ1-2,TRBV6-1,.,TGTGCCAGCAGTGAAGCGGACAGGGACGGATATGGCTACACCTTC,CASSEADRDGYGYTF
.,TRBJ1-1,TRBV14,.,TGTGCCAGCAGCTTAACTGGTGGAACAACCCACACTGAAGCTTTCTTT,CASSLTGGTTHTEAFF
.,TRBJ1-2,TRBV7-9,.,TGTGCCAGCAGCTTAGCTCGGGCCAGGGCAAAGGGCTACACCTTC,CASSLARARAKGYTF
.,TRBJ1-1,TRBV6-4,.,TGTGCCAGCAGTGTGCCTTTTTGGGCTTTCTTT,CASSVPFWAFF
.,TRBJ1-1,TRBV6-5,.,TGTGCCAGCAGTCAGTGGACTGAAGCTTTCTTT,CASSQWTEAFF
.,TRBJ1-1,TRBV7-8,.,TGTGCCAGCAGCTTAGCGAATCTGGTGAACACTGAAGCTTTCTTT,CASSLANLVNTEAFF
.,TRBJ1-6,TRBV4-2,.,TGTGCCAGCAGCGACAGCTCCTATAATTCACCCCTCCACTTT,CASSDSSYNSPLHF
.,TRBJ1-1,TRBV5-1,.,TGCGCCAGCGCCTGGGAGGGGGAAGCTTTCTTT,CASAWEGEAFF
TRBD2,TRBJ2-1,TRBV15,.,TGTGCCACCGGTACTAGCGACGTAAGCTCCTACAATGAGCAGTTCTTC,CATGTSDVSSYNEQFF
.,TRBJ2-7,TRBV19,once,TGTGCCAGTAGTATAGGGGTGGACGCCTACGAGCAGTACTTC,CASSIGVDAYEQYF
.,TRBJ2-7,TRBV27,.,TGTGCCAGCAGTTGGGTCTTCGGGTACGAGCAGTACTTC,CASSWVFGYEQYF
.,TRBJ1-2,TRBV28,.,TGTGCCAGCAGTACGGACCCATCTGGTGGCTACACCTTC,CASSTDPSGGYTF
.,TRBJ1-2,TRBV4-1,.,TGCGCCAGCCGTCTCCCAGGGAGCAACTATGGCTACACCTTC,CASRLPGSNYGYTF
.,TRBJ2-1,TRBV7-8,few,TGTGCCAGCAGCTCAGAGCGGGTGGGACCCAATGAGCAGTTCTTC,CASSSERVGPNEQFF
.,TRBJ1-2,TRBV27,.,TGTGCCAGCAGTCAGGGTCCCCCTGGTGTCTATGGCTACACCTTC,CASSQGPPGVYGYTF
TRBD2,TRBJ2-4,TRBV19,.,TGTGCCAGTAGTGCGAGCGGGAGAGAAAACATTCAGTACTTC,CASSASGRENIQYF
.,TRBJ1-1,TRBV19,.,TGTGCCAGTAGCCCAGAAATGAACACTGAAGCTTTCTTT,CASSPEMNTEAFF
.,TRBJ1-1,TRBV19,.,TGTGCCAGTAGTATTATCTTGGCAGGGGCTGCTGAAGCTTTCTTT,CASSIILAGAAEAFF
TRBD2,TRBJ2-1,TRBV11-3,.,TGTGCCAGCAGCTTAGATCTGGGCGGGGGGAGCTCCTACAATGAGCAGTTCTTC,CASSLDLGGGSSYNEQFF
TRBD1,TRBJ1-4,TRBV30,.,TGTGCCTGGAGCGGACAGGGGGCTAATGAAAAACTGTTTTTT,CAWSGQGANEKLFF